This T cell receptor (beta chain) is from a study of regulatory T cells in long-lasting Graves disease. This clonotype was observed many times. Building the TCR beta libraries relied on iRepertoire HTBI primers, and CDR3 regions underwent Arm-PCR. The authors' processing: Looking across samples, the authors found some 60 TRBV and 15 or so TRBJ segments. TCRdb processed the multiplex PCR reads anew with MiXCR; each CDR3 protein has one entry. What appears here as the V and J calls and clone size reflects TCRdb's work, not the paper's. Of 350,000 to 400,000 distinct CDR3 sequences listed, about 16% were seen once; the top ten hold about 19%. This CDR3 comprises 12 residues. Trimming took off 4 bases at V and 8 bases at J, with 9 bases between the two ends. Germline-derived CDR1 and CDR2 are SGHVS and FNYEAQ. Specified time point: newly diagnosed GD, antithyroid drugs for less than 3 months. Making the TCR library involved RNA that had been extracted from PBMCs. With EDTA tubes as the receptacles, approximately 8.2 milliliters of peripheral blood were drawn.

The same data also contributed to another study, on T cells in Graves' hyperthyroidism and ophthalmopathy. That investigation notes: Uncontrolled infection, other autoimmune disease, pregnancy or lactation led to exclusion.

The chain carries TRBV7-6 and TRBJ2-1; D not resolved. Here the sequenced sample was peripheral blood mononuclear cells (PBMCs), taken at new diagnosis, from a patient treated with antithyroid drugs. The clonotype was recovered from a woman younger than 35 with Graves disease. The CDR3 loop is CASSSEAHEQFF. Here the CDR3 DNA reads TGTGCCAGCAGCTCGGAAGCTCATGAGCAGTTCTTC.